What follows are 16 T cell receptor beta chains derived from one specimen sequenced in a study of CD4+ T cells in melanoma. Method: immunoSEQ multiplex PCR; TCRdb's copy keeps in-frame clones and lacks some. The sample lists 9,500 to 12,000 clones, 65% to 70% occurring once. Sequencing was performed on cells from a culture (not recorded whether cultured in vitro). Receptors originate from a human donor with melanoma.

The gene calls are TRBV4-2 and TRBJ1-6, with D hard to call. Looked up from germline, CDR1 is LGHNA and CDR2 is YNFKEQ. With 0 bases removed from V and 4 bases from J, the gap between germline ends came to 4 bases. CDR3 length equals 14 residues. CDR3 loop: CASSQDLYNSPLHF. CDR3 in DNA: TGTGCCAGCAGCCAAGACCTTTATAATTCACCCCTCCACTTT.

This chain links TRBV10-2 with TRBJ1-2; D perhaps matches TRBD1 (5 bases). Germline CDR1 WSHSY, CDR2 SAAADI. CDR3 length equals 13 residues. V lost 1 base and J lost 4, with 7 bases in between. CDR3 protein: CASSELGGYGYTF. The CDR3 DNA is TGCGCCAGCAGTGAGTTGGGGGGCTATGGCTACACCTTC.

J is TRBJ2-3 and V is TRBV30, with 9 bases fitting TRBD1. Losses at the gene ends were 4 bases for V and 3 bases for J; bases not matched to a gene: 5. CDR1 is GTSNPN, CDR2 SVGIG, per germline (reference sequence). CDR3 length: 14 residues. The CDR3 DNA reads TGTGCCTGGAACACAGGGGGCGAGACAGATACGCAGTATTTT. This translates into CAWNTGGETDTQYF.

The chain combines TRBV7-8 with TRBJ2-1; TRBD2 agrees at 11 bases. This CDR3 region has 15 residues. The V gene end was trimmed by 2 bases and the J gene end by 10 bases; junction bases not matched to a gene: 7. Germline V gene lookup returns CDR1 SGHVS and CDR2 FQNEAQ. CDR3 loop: CASSLLAGGHSEQFF. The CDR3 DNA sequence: TGTGCCAGCAGCTTACTAGCGGGGGGCCACTCGGAGCAGTTCTTC. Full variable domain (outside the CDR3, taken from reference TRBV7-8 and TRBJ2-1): GAGVSQSPRYKVAKRGQDVALRCDPISGHVSLFWYQQALGQGPEFLTYFQNEAQLDKSGLPSDRFFAERPEGSVSTLKIQRTQQEDSAVYLCASSLLAGGHSEQFFGPGTRLTVL.

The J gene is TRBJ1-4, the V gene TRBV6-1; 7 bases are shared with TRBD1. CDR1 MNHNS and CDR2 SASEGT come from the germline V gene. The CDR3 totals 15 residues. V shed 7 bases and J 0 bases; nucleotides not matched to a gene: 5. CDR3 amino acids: CASTVGQPTNEKLFF. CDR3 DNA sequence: TGTGCCAGCACCGTGGGACAGCCAACTAATGAAAAACTGTTTTTT.

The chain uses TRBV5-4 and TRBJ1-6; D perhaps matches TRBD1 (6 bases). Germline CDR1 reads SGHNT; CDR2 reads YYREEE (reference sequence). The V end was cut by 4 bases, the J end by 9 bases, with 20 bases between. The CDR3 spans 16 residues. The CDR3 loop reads CASSIFPRGRGSPLHF. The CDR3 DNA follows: TGTGCCAGCAGCATCTTCCCCCGGGGGCGCGGTTCACCCCTCCACTTT.

The CDR3 loop reads CASRTGGPGNEQFF. The CDR3 DNA reads TGTGCCAGCAGGACAGGGGGGCCGGGCAATGAGCAGTTCTTC. The J gene is TRBJ2-1, the V gene TRBV2, with 9 bases matching TRBD1. Germline CDR1 reads SNHLY; CDR2 reads FYNNEI. This CDR3 contains 14 residues. V was clipped by 6 bases and J by 6 bases; unmatched bases: 6.

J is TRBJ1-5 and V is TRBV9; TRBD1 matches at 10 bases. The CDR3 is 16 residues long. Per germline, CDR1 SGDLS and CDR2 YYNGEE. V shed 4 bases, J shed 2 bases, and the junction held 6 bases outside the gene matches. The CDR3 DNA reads TGTGCCAGCAGCTTGGGACAGGGGTCTGGCAATCAGCCCCAGCATTTT. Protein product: CASSLGQGSGNQPQHF. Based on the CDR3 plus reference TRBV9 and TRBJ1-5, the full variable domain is DSGVTQTPKHLITATGQRVTLRCSPRSGDLSVYWYQQSLDQGLQFLIQYYNGEERAKGNILERFSAQQFPDLHSELNLSSLELGDSALYFCASSLGQGSGNQPQHFGDGTRLSIL.

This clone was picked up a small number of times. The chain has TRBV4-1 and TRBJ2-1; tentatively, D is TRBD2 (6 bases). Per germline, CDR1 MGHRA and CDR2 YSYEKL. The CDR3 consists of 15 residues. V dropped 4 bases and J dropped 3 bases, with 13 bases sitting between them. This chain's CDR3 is CASSRGVTLYNEQFF. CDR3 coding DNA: TGCGCCAGCAGCCGGGGGGTTACTCTCTACAATGAGCAGTTCTTC.

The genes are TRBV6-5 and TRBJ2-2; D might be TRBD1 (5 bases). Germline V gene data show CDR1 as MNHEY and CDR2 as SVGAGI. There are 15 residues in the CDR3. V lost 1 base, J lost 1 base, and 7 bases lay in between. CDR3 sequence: CASSYFTGNTGELFF. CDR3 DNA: TGTGCCAGCAGTTACTTTACAGGGAACACCGGGGAGCTGTTTTTT.

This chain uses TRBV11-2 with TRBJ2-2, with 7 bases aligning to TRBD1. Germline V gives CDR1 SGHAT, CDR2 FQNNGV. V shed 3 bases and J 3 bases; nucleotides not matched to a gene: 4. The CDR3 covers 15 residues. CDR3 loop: CASSFRDSDTGELFF. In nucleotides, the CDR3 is TGTGCCAGCAGCTTTAGGGACAGCGACACCGGGGAGCTGTTTTTT. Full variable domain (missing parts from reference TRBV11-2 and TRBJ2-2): EAGVAQSPRYKIIEKRQSVAFWCNPISGHATLYWYQQILGQGPKLLIQFQNNGVVDDSQLPKDRFSAERLKGVDSTLKIQPAKLEDSAVYLCASSFRDSDTGELFFGEGSRLTVL.

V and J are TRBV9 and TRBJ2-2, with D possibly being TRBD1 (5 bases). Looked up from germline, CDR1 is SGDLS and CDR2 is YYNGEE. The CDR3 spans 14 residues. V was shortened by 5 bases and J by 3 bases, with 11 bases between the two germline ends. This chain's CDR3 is CASRKTDYTGELFF. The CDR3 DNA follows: TGTGCCAGCAGGAAGACAGATTACACCGGGGAGCTGTTTTTT.

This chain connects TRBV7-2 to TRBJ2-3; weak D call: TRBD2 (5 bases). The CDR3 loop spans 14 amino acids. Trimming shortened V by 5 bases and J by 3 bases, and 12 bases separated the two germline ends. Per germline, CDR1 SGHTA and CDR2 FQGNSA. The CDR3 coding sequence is TGTGCCAGCAGCCAAGGAGGCCTAACAGATACGCAGTATTTT. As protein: CASSQGGLTDTQYF.

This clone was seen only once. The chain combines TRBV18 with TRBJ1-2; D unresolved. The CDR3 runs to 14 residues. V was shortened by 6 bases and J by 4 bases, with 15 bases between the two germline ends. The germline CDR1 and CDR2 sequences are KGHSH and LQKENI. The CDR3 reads CASSSESGAYGYTF. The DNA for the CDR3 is TGTGCCAGCTCGTCAGAGAGTGGCGCCTATGGCTACACCTTC.

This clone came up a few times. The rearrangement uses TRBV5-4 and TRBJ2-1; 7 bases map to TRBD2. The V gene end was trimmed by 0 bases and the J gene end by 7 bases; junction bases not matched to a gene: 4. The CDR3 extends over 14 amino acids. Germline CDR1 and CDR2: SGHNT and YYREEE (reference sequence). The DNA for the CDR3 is TGTGCCAGCAGCTTGGGGCTAGCGGAAAATGAGCAGTTCTTC. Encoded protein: CASSLGLAENEQFF.

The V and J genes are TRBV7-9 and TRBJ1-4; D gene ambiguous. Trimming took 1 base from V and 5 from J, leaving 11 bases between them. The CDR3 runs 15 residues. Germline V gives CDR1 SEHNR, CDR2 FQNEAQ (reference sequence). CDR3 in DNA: TGTGCCAGCAGCTTAGTTGCGGAGTCGAATGAAAAACTGTTTTTT. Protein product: CASSLVAESNEKLFF.